A single sample is the source of the 24 T cell receptor beta chains below, sequenced in a study of T-cell memory formation after mild COVID-19. TCRdb passed the 5' RACE reads through MiXCR, listing each CDR3 protein once. The repertoire includes roughly 170,000 distinct CDR3 sequences, roughly 20% of them detected once, and about 4% sits in the top ten. The sequencing input was PBMCs or a T cell subset sorted from them (not recorded which). These receptor sequences come from a man between 18 and 29 years old who had mild COVID-19 (a few samples of this study predate the infection). Cell type and time point are not known.

This clonotype was picked up many times. The chain carries TRBV7-2 and TRBJ1-3; D unresolved. V shed 1 base and J shed 4 bases, with 11 bases lying between them. The CDR3 covers 15 residues. The V gene's germline CDR1 is SGHTA and CDR2 FQGNSA. CDR3 loop: CASSLERVGGNTIYF. The CDR3 coding sequence is TGTGCCAGCAGCTTAGAAAGGGTGGGAGGAAACACCATATATTTT.

This clonotype was detected a few times. The DNA of the CDR3 is TGTGCCAGCAGCAACCGACCGGCCTCCTACGAGCAGTACGTC. It codes for CASSNRPASYEQYV. This chain connects TRBV11-2 to TRBJ2-7; no firm D call. Deletions cut 5 bases from V and 0 bases from J, with 11 bases between. Germline V gene data show CDR1 as SGHAT and CDR2 as FQNNGV. The CDR3 runs 14 residues.

In this sample, this clonotype turned up a few times. V gene TRBV7-2 combines with J gene TRBJ1-4; 8 bases map to TRBD1. J was trimmed by 3 bases and V by 6 bases; bases with no gene match: 6. Germline V gives CDR1 SGHTA, CDR2 FQGNSA. This CDR3 region has 15 residues. CDR3: CASRLQGAANEKLFF. In nucleotides, the CDR3 is TGTGCCAGCAGACTCCAGGGGGCTGCTAATGAAAAACTGTTTTTT.

The chain carries TRBV6-2 or TRBV6-3 and TRBJ1-2; possibly TRBD1 for D (6 bases). Trimming shortened V by 0 bases and J by 4 bases, and 18 bases separated the two germline ends. The CDR3 sequence is 17 residues long. The germline V gene encodes CDR1 MNHEY and CDR2 SVGEGT. Here the CDR3 reads CASSYSDRTELSYGYTF. The CDR3 DNA reads as TGTGCCAGCAGTTACTCCGACAGGACTGAATTAAGCTATGGCTACACCTTC.

The chain uses TRBV14 and TRBJ1-1; no reliable D call. Germline lookup yields CDR1 SGHDN and CDR2 FVKESK. Trimming took off 4 bases at V and 10 bases at J, with 22 bases between the two ends. This CDR3 comprises 15 residues. The CDR3 coding sequence is TGTGCCAGCAGCCCGTTGTTTAAGATACCGACTAGAGCTTTCTTT. Amino acids: CASSPLFKIPTRAFF.

This clonotype was seen only a few times. V is TRBV20-1 and J is TRBJ2-1, with TRBD1 identical over 11 bases. This CDR3 region has 19 residues. Germline loops: CDR1 DFQATT, CDR2 SNEGSKA (reference sequence). With 5 bases clipped from V and 2 bases from J, the junction kept 17 bases outside the gene matches. The DNA for the CDR3 is TGCAGTGCTCCCCCCACGGACAGGGGGCGAATCTTGGCCTACAATGAGCAGTTCTTC. This translates into CSAPPTDRGRILAYNEQFF.

This clonotype was seen a few times. This chain uses TRBV4-2 with TRBJ2-5, with D possibly called TRBD1 or TRBD2 (5 bases each). V was pared by 2 bases and J by 1 base, with 14 bases between. The CDR3 loop spans 16 amino acids. Germline V gene lookup returns CDR1 LGHNA and CDR2 YNFKEQ. The DNA for the CDR3 is TGTGCCAGCAGCCAACCCCGGGGCCGATCCCAAGAGACCCAGTACTTC. Translation gives CASSQPRGRSQETQYF.

The V and J genes are TRBV12-3 or TRBV12-4 and TRBJ1-2; 9 bases line up with TRBD1. The CDR3 spans 16 residues. J lost 7 bases, V lost 6 bases, and 15 bases had no gene match. CDR3 nucleotides: TGTGCCAGCAGAACCGGGACAGGGAGTTTAAAAAGTGGCTACACCTTC. Translation: CASRTGTGSLKSGYTF.

The chain carries TRBV6-1 and TRBJ2-7; D is ambiguous. This CDR3 spans 13 amino acids. The ends were cut back, 9 bases at V and 0 bases at J, with 12 bases in the middle. Germline CDR1 is MNHNS and CDR2 is SASEGT. For the CDR3, the DNA is TGTGCCAGTAGGGCGGAGATCTCCTACGAGCAGTACGTC. Its translation: CASRAEISYEQYV.

This clonotype was found a few times. The V and J genes are TRBV19 and TRBJ2-1, with D possibly matching TRBD2 (5 bases). With 7 bases removed from V and 0 bases from J, the gap between germline ends came to 13 bases. CDR3 size: 15 residues. CDR1 and CDR2 from the germline V gene are LNHDA and SQIVND (reference sequence). The DNA of the CDR3 is TGTGCCAGTACCCCCCCGGGGAGCTCCTACAATGAGCAGTTCTTC. It codes for CASTPPGSSYNEQFF.

This clonotype came up a few times. The chain recombines TRBV6-1 with TRBJ1-5; 7 positions match TRBD1. Germline CDR1 MNHNS, CDR2 SASEGT. CDR3 length: 14 residues. V lost 5 bases to trimming and J lost 7 bases; unmatched junction nucleotides: 8. Here the CDR3 reads CASSQTGQEQPQHF. CDR3 nucleotide sequence: TGTGCCAGCAGTCAGACAGGGCAGGAACAGCCCCAGCATTTT.

In this sample, this clonotype turned up a few times. The rearrangement uses TRBV15 and TRBJ1-1; TRBD1 matches 7 bases. The CDR3 runs to 16 residues. V shed 1 base, J shed 0 bases, and the junction held 5 bases outside the gene matches. Germline CDR1 reads LNHNV; CDR2 reads YYDKDF (reference sequence). Written as DNA, the CDR3 is TGTGCCACCAGCAGAGGAAGACAGGGAGTGAACACTGAAGCTTTCTTT. Its protein is CATSRGRQGVNTEAFF.

This clonotype was seen a few times. This rearrangement joins TRBV4-1 to TRBJ2-5; either TRBD1 or TRBD2 may supply D (5 bases each). This CDR3 comprises 16 residues. V was clipped by 2 bases and J by 1 base, with 14 bases between them. The germline CDR1 and CDR2 sequences are MGHRA and YSYEKL. As DNA, the CDR3 is TGCGCCAGCAGCCAAAGACCGGGACGGATCCAAGAGACCCAGTACTTC. This sequence encodes CASSQRPGRIQETQYF.

This clonotype was counted between two and nine times. The chain uses TRBV18 and TRBJ2-3; a possible D gene is TRBD1 (6 bases). Trimming shortened V by 3 bases and J by 5 bases, and 15 bases separated the two germline ends. The CDR3 runs 15 residues. Germline CDR1 reads KGHSH; CDR2 reads LQKENI. This CDR3 reads CASSPQGSGRDTQYF. CDR3 nucleotides: TGTGCCAGCTCACCCCAGGGGAGCGGTCGAGATACGCAGTATTTT.

This clonotype was observed a handful of times. The rearrangement joins TRBV20-1 to TRBJ1-2; 8 bases are a match to TRBD1. The germline V gene has CDR1 DFQATT and CDR2 SNEGSKA (reference sequence). Trimming removed 6 bases from V and 4 bases from J; junction bases left unmatched: 4. This CDR3 is built from 12 residues. The CDR3 is CSARTGLYGYTF. The CDR3 region has the DNA TGCAGTGCAAGGACAGGGCTCTATGGCTACACCTTC.

This chain links TRBV28 with TRBJ1-1; D gene ambiguous. V was cut by 5 bases and J by 8 bases, with 9 bases left in between. Germline loops: CDR1 MDHEN, CDR2 SYDVKM. The CDR3 runs to 11 residues. CDR3 bases: TGTGCCAGCAGTCGTGGTTGGGAAGCTTTCTTT. Translating it yields CASSRGWEAFF.

This clonotype occurred a few times. This chain uses TRBV20-1 with TRBJ2-3; 8 positions agree with TRBD2. V lost 6 bases to trimming and J lost 0 bases; unmatched junction nucleotides: 2. This CDR3 is 13 amino acids long. Germline V gene lookup returns CDR1 DFQATT and CDR2 SNEGSKA (reference sequence). The CDR3 DNA is TGCAGTGCACGCGGGGGGAGCACAGATACGCAGTATTTT. Protein product: CSARGGSTDTQYF.

This rearrangement joins TRBV12-3 or TRBV12-4 to TRBJ1-3; D remains unclear. The CDR3 has 13 residues. V was shortened by 8 bases and J by 1 base, with 9 bases between the two germline ends. The chain's CDR3 is CASCRSSGNTIYF. CDR3 DNA: TGTGCCAGCTGCCGTAGTTCTGGAAACACCATATATTTT.

This clonotype has more than one count but fewer than ten. The chain is built from TRBV6-5 and TRBJ2-7; a weak D match, TRBD1 (5 bases). V was shortened by 6 bases and J by 6 bases, with 15 bases between the two germline ends. The germline V gene encodes CDR1 MNHEY and CDR2 SVGAGI. This CDR3 is 13 amino acids long. The CDR3 region is CASSPKGSGEQYV. The CDR3 bases are TGTGCCAGCAGCCCGAAGGGGTCTGGCGAGCAGTACGTC.

V and J are TRBV6-5 and TRBJ2-3; no clear D gene. The CDR3 length is 13 residues. Germline loops: CDR1 MNHEY, CDR2 SVGAGI. V lost 5 bases and J 7 bases, leaving 13 bases between the germline ends. CDR3 bases: TGTGCCAGCAGTCCTCGTGCTAGGAATACGCAGTATTTT. Protein product: CASSPRARNTQYF.

This clonotype was seen more than once but under ten times. The chain is built from TRBV6-5 and TRBJ2-5; 11 bases align to TRBD1. V was clipped by 6 bases and J by 3 bases; unmatched bases: 3. Germline lookup yields CDR1 MNHEY and CDR2 SVGAGI. The length of the CDR3 is 14 residues. CDR3 nucleotide sequence: TGTGCCAGCAGAGCGGGACAGGGGGAAGAGACCCAGTACTTC. Translating gives CASRAGQGEETQYF.

In its sample, this clonotype was seen a few times. CDR3 nucleotide sequence: TGTGCCAGCCAGCCCCGACAGGATACCACTAACTATGGCTACACCTTC. Protein sequence: CASQPRQDTTNYGYTF. This rearrangement joins TRBV9 to TRBJ1-2, with a possible D match to TRBD1 (6 bases). The length of the CDR3 is 16 residues. CDR1 is SGDLS and CDR2 is YYNGEE in the germline V gene. With 7 bases removed from V and 0 bases from J, the gap between germline ends came to 19 bases.

This clonotype was seen only a few times. This CDR3 is CASSPDLPGELFF. The CDR3 coding sequence is TGTGCCAGCAGTCCGGACCTCCCCGGGGAGCTGTTTTTT. This chain connects TRBV2 to TRBJ2-2; unclear D gene. The CDR3 totals 13 residues. Germline lookup yields CDR1 SNHLY and CDR2 FYNNEI. Trimming pared 5 bases from V and 6 bases from J, leaving 10 bases between.

This clonotype was seen only a few times. The chain carries TRBV29-1 and TRBJ1-5, with D possibly TRBD1 on 6 matching bases. The germline gives CDR1 SQVTM, CDR2 ANQGSEA. The V gene lost 4 bases and the J gene lost 3 bases, with 10 bases spanning the gap. The length of the CDR3 is 13 residues. CDR3 sequence reads: CSVGQGINQPQHF. The CDR3 DNA sequence: TGCAGCGTTGGGCAGGGGATCAATCAGCCCCAGCATTTT.